The clone carrying this TCR beta chain was seen just once. This sample was included in a study of T cell changes during pregnancy in multiple sclerosis. Germline CDR1 reads SGHNT; CDR2 reads YENEEA. The CDR3 loop spans 15 amino acids. Trimming cost V 6 bases and J 6 bases; bases outside gene matches: 14. TCRdb keeps only in-frame clones here, not all; method: immunoSEQ multiplex PCR. The sample lists around 95,000 clones, about nine tenths occurring once. The source material was peripheral blood, sampled after pregnancy. The gene calls are TRBV11-3 and TRBJ2-7; 7 bases align to TRBD2. This receptor was identified in a female donor with multiple sclerosis, enrolled in a pregnancy study. CDR3 amino acids: CASSLPSHGGFEQYF. The DNA for the CDR3 is TGTGCCAGCAGTCTCCCCTCCCACGGGGGGTTCGAGCAGTACTTC.